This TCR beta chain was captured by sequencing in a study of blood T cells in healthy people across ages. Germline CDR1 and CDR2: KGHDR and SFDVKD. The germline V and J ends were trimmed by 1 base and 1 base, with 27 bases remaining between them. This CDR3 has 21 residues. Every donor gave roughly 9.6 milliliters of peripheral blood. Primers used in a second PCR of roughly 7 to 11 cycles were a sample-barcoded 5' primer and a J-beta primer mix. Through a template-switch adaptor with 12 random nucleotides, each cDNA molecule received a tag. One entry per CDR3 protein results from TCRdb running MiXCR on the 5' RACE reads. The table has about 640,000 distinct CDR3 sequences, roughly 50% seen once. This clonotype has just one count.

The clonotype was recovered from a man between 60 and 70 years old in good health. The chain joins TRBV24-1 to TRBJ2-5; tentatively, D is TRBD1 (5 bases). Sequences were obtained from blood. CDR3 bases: TGTGCCACCAGTGATTTCCGACAGTCGTATTTGGACAAGGGCCCCCAAGAGACCCAGTACTTC. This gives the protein CATSDFRQSYLDKGPQETQYF.